The 12 T cell receptor beta chains given below trace back to one sample, sequenced in a study of blood T cells in healthy people across ages. A second PCR, run for roughly 7 to 11 cycles, used a sample-barcoded 5' primer plus a J-beta primer mix. TCRdb independently ran MiXCR on the 5' RACE reads; one entry per CDR3 protein. The repertoire includes more than 650,000 distinct CDR3 sequences, about 20% of them detected once, and 20% to 25% sits in the top ten. Sequenced sample: blood. The receptors were sampled from a man aged 65 to 79 in good health.

This clonotype was seen many times. J is TRBJ1-2 and V is TRBV5-1; D uncertain. The CDR3 runs to 13 residues. Looked up from germline, CDR1 is SGHRS and CDR2 is YFSETQ. V lost 4 bases, J lost 1 base, and 8 bases lay in between. The CDR3 region is CASSLGDNYGYTF. As DNA, the CDR3 is TGCGCCAGCAGCCTGGGCGATAACTATGGCTACACCTTC.

This chain links TRBV3-1 with TRBJ2-1; 16 nucleotides match TRBD2. The CDR3 is made up of 17 amino acids. The trim removed 0 bases at V and 10 bases at J, leaving 6 bases unmatched. Germline V gene data show CDR1 as LGHDT and CDR2 as YNNKEL (reference sequence). CDR3 protein: CASSQEGTSGGASEQFF. CDR3 DNA: TGTGCCAGCAGCCAAGAAGGGACTAGCGGGGGGGCGTCCGAGCAGTTCTTC.

This chain links TRBV6-2 or TRBV6-3 with TRBJ2-5, with unresolved D. The assigned J gene may be wrong: the sequence end matches TRBJ2-1 better. CDR3 size: 12 residues. CDR1 and CDR2 from the germline V gene are MNHEY and SVGEGT. The CDR3 protein is CASSYDGPEQFF. CDR3 sequence (DNA): TGTGCCAGCAGTTACGACGGACCCGAGCAGTTCTTC.

The rearrangement uses TRBV18 and TRBJ2-1; 7 bases map to TRBD2. Germline V gives CDR1 KGHSH, CDR2 LQKENI. The CDR3 runs to 16 residues. Trimming took 1 base from V and 6 from J; bases not matched to a gene: 9. CDR3 nucleotide sequence: TGTGCCAGCTCACCACGGGTTGGAGCGGGATCCAATGAGCAGTTCTTC. Encoded protein: CASSPRVGAGSNEQFF.

V usage is TRBV5-1 and J usage is TRBJ1-4; D call uncertain. There are 13 residues in the CDR3. The germline V gene has CDR1 SGHRS and CDR2 YFSETQ. Between the trimmed V and J ends, which lost 5 bases and 3 bases, there was a span of 8 bases. The CDR3 sequence: CASRWGANEKLFF. CDR3 coding DNA: TGCGCCAGCAGGTGGGGAGCTAATGAAAAACTGTTTTTT.

This chain links TRBV2 with TRBJ2-1, with D possibly TRBD2 on 5 matching bases. The germline CDR1 and CDR2 sequences are SNHLY and FYNNEI. CDR3 length: 14 residues. V lost 2 bases and J 8 bases, leaving 13 bases between the germline ends. The CDR3 DNA follows: TGTGCCAGCAGTGAAAGACTAACCATCGATGAGCAGTTCTTC. This sequence encodes CASSERLTIDEQFF.

This chain links TRBV7-3 with TRBJ2-5; the match to TRBD2 covers 7 bases. The V and J ends lost 5 bases and 5 bases, in that order; junction bases with no gene match: 5. The CDR3 sequence is 13 residues long. CDR1 SGHTA and CDR2 FQGTGA come from the germline V gene. DNA for the CDR3: TGTGCCAGCAGCCGAAGGGAGGGTGAGACCCAGTACTTC. Protein sequence: CASSRREGETQYF.

This clonotype was seen many times. This chain uses TRBV7-9 with TRBJ2-6, with D unclear. V was clipped by 3 bases and J by 0 bases, with 9 bases between them. From germline, CDR1 is SEHNR and CDR2 FQNEAQ (reference sequence). This CDR3 comprises 16 residues. This CDR3 is CASSFTASSGANVLTF. As DNA, the CDR3 is TGTGCCAGCAGCTTTACCGCGAGCTCTGGGGCCAACGTCCTGACTTTC.

This clonotype was observed at least ten times. For the CDR3, the DNA is TGTGCCAGCAGCTTAACTAAAGCCAGGGGCGAGCAGTACTTC. Amino acid sequence: CASSLTKARGEQYF. The V and J genes are TRBV7-6 and TRBJ2-7; D is perhaps TRBD1 (6 bases). Trimming took off 2 bases at V and 6 bases at J, with 14 bases between the two ends. Per germline, CDR1 SGHVS and CDR2 FNYEAQ. The CDR3 consists of 14 residues.

The chain uses TRBV9 and TRBJ1-1, with D perhaps matching TRBD1 (5 bases). The CDR3 has 14 amino acids. The V end was cut by 4 bases, the J end by 1 base, with 11 bases between. CDR1 and CDR2 (germline): SGDLS, YYNGEE. CDR3 loop: CASSSGGRNTEAFF. Here the CDR3 DNA reads TGTGCCAGCAGCAGCGGGGGACGGAACACTGAAGCTTTCTTT. The full variable domain, completed using reference TRBV9 and TRBJ1-1, is DSGVTQTPKHLITATGQRVTLRCSPRSGDLSVYWYQQSLDQGLQFLIQYYNGEERAKGNILERFSAQQFPDLHSELNLSSLELGDSALYFCASSSGGRNTEAFFGQGTRLTVV.

V is TRBV24-1 and J is TRBJ2-1; 8 bases fit TRBD1. Germline values: CDR1 KGHDR, CDR2 SFDVKD. The CDR3 consists of 15 residues. J lost 4 bases, V lost 5 bases, and 6 bases had no gene match. The CDR3 here is CATSAAGQAYNEQFF. Written as DNA, the CDR3 is TGTGCCACCAGTGCGGCGGGACAGGCATACAATGAGCAGTTCTTC.

This clonotype turned up a few times. One end of the junction is discordant with germline, which a read error may explain. This chain links TRBV20-1 with TRBJ2-5, with D tentatively TRBD1 (5 bases). CDR1 and CDR2 (germline): DFQATT, SNEGSKA (reference sequence). The CDR3 spans 10 residues. The CDR3 coding sequence is TGCAGTGCTAGGCAAGGGGTAGGGCACTTC. This gives the protein CSARQGVGHF.